This T cell receptor (beta chain) is from a study of identical twins. Via MiXCR, TCRdb re-called the 5' RACE reads, giving one row per CDR3 protein. The sample contains about 810,000 distinct CDR3 sequences, around an eighth of which appear only once. This CDR3 is 16 amino acids long. Germline values: CDR1 DFQATT, CDR2 SNEGSKA (reference sequence). Trimming cost V 1 base and J 4 bases, with 17 bases left between them. These data are also associated with another study on yellow fever vaccine responses in identical twins.

The sequencing sample was made of PBMCs. The sequence was obtained from a woman aged 18-29 years in good health. The rearrangement uses TRBV20-1 and TRBJ2-1, with D perhaps matching TRBD2 (5 bases). The CDR3 region is CSARVILEAIYNEQFF. CDR3 sequence (DNA): TGCAGTGCTAGAGTTATACTAGAGGCAATATACAATGAGCAGTTCTTC.